This T cell receptor (beta chain) was profiled in a study of T cells after posttransplantation cyclophosphamide. Study-wide results and caveats: After PTCy, TRB diversity resembled that of CNI/methotrexate controls.

A marrow graft followed busulfan-fludarabine conditioning, with cyclophosphamide on days +3 and +4. Clones were sequenced by immunoSEQ multiplex PCR, and TCRdb holds only the in-frame ones, with some missing. The sample records 5,000 to 6,500 clones, approximately 71% being singletons. This clone was observed a few times. As yet, its antigen is unknown. The input for sequencing was PBMCs, taken after allogeneic stem cell transplant with posttransplant cyclophosphamide. This TCR came from a male patient in his sixties who received an allogeneic stem cell transplant from an unrelated donor, was CMV-positive, and had no GVHD. Some T cells may have come from the graft donor.

The CDR3 nucleotides read TGTGCCAGCAGCGACTCCCCGACAGGGCCTTACGAGCAGTACTTC. It is translated as CASSDSPTGPYEQYF. This chain links TRBV5-6 with TRBJ2-7; 7 bases agree with TRBD1. Germline CDR1 and CDR2: SGHDT and YYEEEE. The junction had 11 bases not matched to a gene; V was cut back by 4 bases and J by 4 bases. The length of the CDR3 is 15 residues. Supplemented by reference TRBV5-6 and TRBJ2-7, the full variable domain reads DAGVTQSPTHLIKTRGQQVTLRCSPKSGHDTVSWYQQALGQGPQFIFQYYEEEERQRGNFPDRFSGHQFPNYSSELNVNALLLGDSALYLCASSDSPTGPYEQYFGPGTRLTVT.